The T cell receptor beta chain under discussion was sequenced for a study of siplizumab effects on memory and regulatory T cells. General study results and limits: Proliferating Tregs taken from siplizumab cultures were not shown to have a confirmed suppressive function.

As to this clone: Its antigen remains unidentified.

Germline V CDR1 and CDR2: SGHAT, FQNNGV. Between the trimmed V and J ends, which lost 2 bases and 4 bases, there was a span of 2 bases. This CDR3 region has 11 residues. Measured with immunoSEQ multiplex PCR; TCRdb has only the in-frame clones, and not every one. The sample comprises around 94,000 clones, about 90% of which are singletons, and around 1.1% rests with the top ten. Sequencing was performed on CD4+ T cells sorted from blood. This receptor was obtained from a human donor in good health. V and J are TRBV11-2 and TRBJ1-1, with D unresolved. The CDR3: CASSLSTEAFF. The CDR3 coding sequence is TGTGCCAGCAGCTTAAGCACTGAAGCTTTCTTT.